What follows describes a single T cell receptor beta chain. Its specificity is not known. This record comes from a study of cytomegalovirus exposure and HLA in healthy donors. Study information: The 666 first-cohort repertoires shared a platform with the roughly 130 validation repertoires, as reported in a later analysis. Study results and limitations: For most TCR sequences rarity was the rule, although some public TCRs occurred in many donors. The authors enumerated 180 or so TCR beta chains as linked to cytomegalovirus.

Libraries were prepared by immunoSEQ multiplex PCR; TCRdb keeps only in-frame clonotypes and omits some of them. The table includes 300,000 to 350,000 clones, over 75% detected once. Trimming at V came to 4 bases and at J to 2 bases, leaving 4 bases not matched to a gene. The CDR3 is made up of 14 amino acids. The germline gives CDR1 MGHRA, CDR2 YSYEKL. The donors were members of the approximately 120-subject validation cohort (separate from the approximately 670-subject first cohort). The chain joins TRBV4-1 to TRBJ2-7; TRBD1 aligns across 8 bases. The source is a man aged 25 to 45 in good health and CMV-seronegative. The sequenced sample was PBMCs. This CDR3 reads CASSPGDRPYEQYF. The CDR3 coding sequence is TGCGCCAGCAGCCCCGGGGACAGGCCCTACGAGCAGTACTTC.